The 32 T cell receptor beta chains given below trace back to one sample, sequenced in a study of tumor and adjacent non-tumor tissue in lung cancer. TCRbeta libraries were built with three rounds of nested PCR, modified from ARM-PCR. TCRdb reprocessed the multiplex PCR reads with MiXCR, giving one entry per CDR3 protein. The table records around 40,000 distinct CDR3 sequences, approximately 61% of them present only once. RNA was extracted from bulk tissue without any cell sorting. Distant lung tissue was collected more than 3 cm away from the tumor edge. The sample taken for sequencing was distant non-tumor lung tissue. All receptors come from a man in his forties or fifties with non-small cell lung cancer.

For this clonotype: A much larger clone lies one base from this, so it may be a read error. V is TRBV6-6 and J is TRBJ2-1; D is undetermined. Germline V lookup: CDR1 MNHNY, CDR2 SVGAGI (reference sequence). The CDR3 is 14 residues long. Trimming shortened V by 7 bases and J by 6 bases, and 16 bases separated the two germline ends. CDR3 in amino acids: CASKNSWRCNEQFF. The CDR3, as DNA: TGTGCCAGCAAAAACAGCTGGCGATGCAATGAGCAGTTCTTC.

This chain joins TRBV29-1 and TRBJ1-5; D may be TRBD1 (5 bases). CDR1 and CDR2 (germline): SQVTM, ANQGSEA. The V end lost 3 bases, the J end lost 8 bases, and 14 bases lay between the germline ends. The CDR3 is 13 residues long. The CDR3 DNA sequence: TGCAGCGTTGAGTTAGGGGCAGATGAGCCCCAGCATTTT. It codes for CSVELGADEPQHF.

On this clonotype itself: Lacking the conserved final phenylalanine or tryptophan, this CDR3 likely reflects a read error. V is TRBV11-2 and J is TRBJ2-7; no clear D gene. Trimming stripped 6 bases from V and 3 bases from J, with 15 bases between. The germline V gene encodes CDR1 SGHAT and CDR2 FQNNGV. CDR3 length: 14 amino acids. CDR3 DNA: TGTGCCAGCAGTTTACAGTCAGCCCACTACGAGCAGTACTTA. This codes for CASSLQSAHYEQYL.

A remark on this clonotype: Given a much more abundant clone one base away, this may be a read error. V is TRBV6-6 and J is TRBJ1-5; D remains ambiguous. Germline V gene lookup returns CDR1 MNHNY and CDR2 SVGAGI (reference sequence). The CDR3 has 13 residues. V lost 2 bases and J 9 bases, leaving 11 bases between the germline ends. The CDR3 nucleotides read TGTGCCAGCAGTTACGGGGTTAGCCGGCCCCAGCATTTT. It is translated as CASSYGVSRPQHF.

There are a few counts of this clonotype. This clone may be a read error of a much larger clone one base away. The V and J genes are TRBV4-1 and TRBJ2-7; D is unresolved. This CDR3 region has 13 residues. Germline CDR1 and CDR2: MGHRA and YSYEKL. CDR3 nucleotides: TGCGCCAGCAGCCAAGGGGAAACCTACGGGCAGTACTTC. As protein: CASSQGETYGQYF.

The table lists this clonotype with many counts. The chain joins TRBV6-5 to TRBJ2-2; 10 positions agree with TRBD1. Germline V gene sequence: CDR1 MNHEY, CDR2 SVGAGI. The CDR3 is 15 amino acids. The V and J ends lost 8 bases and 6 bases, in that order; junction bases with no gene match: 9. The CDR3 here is CASRPGTGAAGELFF. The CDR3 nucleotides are TGTGCCAGCCGCCCCGGGACAGGGGCGGCCGGGGAGCTGTTTTTT.

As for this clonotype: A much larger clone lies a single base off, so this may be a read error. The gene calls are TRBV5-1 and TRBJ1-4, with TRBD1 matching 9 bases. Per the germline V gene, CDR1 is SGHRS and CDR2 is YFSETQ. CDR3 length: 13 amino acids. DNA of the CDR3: TGCGCCAACAGCTTGGGACAGGGTGAAAAACTGTTTTTT. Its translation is CANSLGQGEKLFF.

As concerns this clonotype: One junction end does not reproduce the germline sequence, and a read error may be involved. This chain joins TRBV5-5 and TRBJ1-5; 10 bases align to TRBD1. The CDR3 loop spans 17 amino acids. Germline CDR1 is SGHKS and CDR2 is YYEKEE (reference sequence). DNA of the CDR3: TGTGCCAGCAGCTTGGCCTGGACAGGGGGATTCAATCAGCACCAGCATTTT. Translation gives CASSLAWTGGFNQHQHF.

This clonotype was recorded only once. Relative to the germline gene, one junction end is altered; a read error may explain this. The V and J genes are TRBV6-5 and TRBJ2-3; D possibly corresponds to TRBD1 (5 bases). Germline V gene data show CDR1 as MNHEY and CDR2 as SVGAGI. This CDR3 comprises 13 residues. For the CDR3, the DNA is TGTGTCAGCAGTTTGACAGACGCAGATACACAGTATTTT. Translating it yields CVSSLTDADTQYF.

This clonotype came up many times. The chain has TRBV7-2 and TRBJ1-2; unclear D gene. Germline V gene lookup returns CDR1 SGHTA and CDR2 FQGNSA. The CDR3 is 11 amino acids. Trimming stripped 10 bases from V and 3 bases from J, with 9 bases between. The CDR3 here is CATNGDYGYTF. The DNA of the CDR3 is TGTGCCACCAACGGGGACTATGGCTACACCTTC. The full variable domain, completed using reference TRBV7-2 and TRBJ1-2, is GAGVSQSPSNKVTEKGKDVELRCDPISGHTALYWYRQSLGQGLEFLIYFQGNSAPDKSGLPSDRFSAERTGGSVSTLTIQRTQQEDSAVYLCATNGDYGYTFGSGTRLTVV.

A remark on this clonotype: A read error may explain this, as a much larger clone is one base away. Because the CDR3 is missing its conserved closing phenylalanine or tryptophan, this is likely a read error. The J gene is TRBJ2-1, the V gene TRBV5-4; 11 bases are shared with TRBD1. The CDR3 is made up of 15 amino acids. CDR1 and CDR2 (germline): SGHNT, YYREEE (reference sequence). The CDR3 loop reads CAISPDRGRINEQFL. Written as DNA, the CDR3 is TGTGCCATCAGCCCGGACAGGGGGCGCATCAATGAGCAGTTCCTC.

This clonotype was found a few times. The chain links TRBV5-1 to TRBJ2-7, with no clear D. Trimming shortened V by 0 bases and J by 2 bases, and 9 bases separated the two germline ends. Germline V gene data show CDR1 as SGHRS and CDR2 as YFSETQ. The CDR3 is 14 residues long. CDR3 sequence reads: CASSLVISPYEQYF. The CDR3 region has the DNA TGCGCCAGCAGCTTGGTAATCTCTCCCTACGAGCAGTACTTC.

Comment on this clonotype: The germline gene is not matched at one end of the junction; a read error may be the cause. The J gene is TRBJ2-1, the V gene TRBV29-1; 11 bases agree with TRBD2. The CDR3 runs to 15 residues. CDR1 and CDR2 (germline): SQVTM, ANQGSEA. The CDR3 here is CSAELLAGGQDDQFF. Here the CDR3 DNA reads TGCAGTGCCGAACTTCTAGCGGGAGGACAGGATGACCAGTTCTTC.

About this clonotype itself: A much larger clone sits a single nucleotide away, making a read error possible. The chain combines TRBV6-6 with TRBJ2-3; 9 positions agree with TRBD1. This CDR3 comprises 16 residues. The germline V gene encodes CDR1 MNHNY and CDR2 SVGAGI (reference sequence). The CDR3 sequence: CASSSGQGIGTDTKYF. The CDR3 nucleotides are TGTGCCAGCAGTTCAGGACAGGGGATAGGTACAGATACGAAGTATTTT.

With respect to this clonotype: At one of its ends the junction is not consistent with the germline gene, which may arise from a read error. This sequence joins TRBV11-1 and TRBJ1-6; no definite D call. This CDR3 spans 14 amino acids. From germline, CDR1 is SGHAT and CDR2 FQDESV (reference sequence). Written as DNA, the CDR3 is TGTGCCAGCAGCTTAGAGGATTTGGGCTCACCCTTCCATTTT. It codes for CASSLEDLGSPFHF.

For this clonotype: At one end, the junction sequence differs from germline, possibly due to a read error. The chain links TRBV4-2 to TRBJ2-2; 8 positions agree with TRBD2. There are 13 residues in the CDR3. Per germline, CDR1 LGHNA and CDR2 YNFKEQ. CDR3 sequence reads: CASFSGDSGELFF. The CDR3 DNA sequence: TGTGCCAGTTTTAGCGGGGACTCCGGGGAGCTGTTTTTC.

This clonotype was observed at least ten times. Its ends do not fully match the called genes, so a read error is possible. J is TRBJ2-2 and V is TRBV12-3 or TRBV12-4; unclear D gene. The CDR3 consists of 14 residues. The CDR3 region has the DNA TGTGCCAGCAGCTTAGGCAGGAACACCGGGGAGCTGTTTTTT. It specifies CASSLGRNTGELFF.

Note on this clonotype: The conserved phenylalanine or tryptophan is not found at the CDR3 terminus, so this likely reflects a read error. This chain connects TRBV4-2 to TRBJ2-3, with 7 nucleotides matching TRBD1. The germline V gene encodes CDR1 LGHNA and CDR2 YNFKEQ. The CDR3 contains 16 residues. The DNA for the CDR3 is TGTGCCAGCAACCAAGGCGGCACAGGGGAAGGAGATACGCAGTATCTT. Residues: CASNQGGTGEGDTQYL.

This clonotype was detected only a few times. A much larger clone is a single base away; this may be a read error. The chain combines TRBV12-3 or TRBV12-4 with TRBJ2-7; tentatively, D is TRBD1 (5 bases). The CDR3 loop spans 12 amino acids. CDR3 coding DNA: TGTACCAGCAGTTTGGGGCCCTACGAGCAGTACTTC. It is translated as CTSSLGPYEQYF.

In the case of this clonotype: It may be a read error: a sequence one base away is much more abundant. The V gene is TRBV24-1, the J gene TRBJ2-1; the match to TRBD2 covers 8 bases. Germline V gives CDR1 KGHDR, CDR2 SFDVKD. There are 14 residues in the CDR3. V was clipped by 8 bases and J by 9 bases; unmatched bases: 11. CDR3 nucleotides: TGTGCCACCAACGAACTAGCGGATGAAGCTGAGCAGTTCTTC. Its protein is CATNELADEAEQFF.

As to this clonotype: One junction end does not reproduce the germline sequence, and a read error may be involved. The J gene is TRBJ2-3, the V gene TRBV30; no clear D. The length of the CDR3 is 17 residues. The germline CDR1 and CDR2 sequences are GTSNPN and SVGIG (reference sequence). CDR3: CAWSPLPQATATDTHYF. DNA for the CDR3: TGTGCCTGGAGTCCCCTCCCGCAGGCTACGGCCACAGATACGCACTATTTT.

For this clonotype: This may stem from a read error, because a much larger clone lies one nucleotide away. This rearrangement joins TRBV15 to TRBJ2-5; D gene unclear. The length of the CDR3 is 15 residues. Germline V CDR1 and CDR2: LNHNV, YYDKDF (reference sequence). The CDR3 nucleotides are TGTGCCATCAGCAGAGTGGGGAACATAAGGGAGACCCAGTACTTC. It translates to CAISRVGNIRETQYF.

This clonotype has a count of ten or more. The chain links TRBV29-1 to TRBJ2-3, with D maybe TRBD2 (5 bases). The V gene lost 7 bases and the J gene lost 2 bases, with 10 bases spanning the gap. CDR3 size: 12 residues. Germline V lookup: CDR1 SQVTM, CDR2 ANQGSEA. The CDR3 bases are TGCAGCGCCAGGACTGTCACAGATACGCAGTATTTT. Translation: CSARTVTDTQYF.

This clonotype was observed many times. Here the CDR3 reads CSVEEQGSSYNEQFF. DNA for the CDR3: TGCAGCGTTGAAGAGCAGGGGAGCTCCTACAATGAGCAGTTCTTC. The rearrangement uses TRBV29-1 and TRBJ2-1, with D perhaps matching TRBD1 (6 bases). Trimming pared 0 bases from V and 0 bases from J, leaving 9 bases between. This CDR3 region has 15 residues. Germline CDR1 and CDR2: SQVTM and ANQGSEA.

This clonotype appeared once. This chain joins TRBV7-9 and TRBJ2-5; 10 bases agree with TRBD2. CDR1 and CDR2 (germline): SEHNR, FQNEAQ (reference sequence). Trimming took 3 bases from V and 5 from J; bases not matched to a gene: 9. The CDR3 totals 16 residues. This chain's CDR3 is CASSFPRGLAMETQYF. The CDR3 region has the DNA TGTGCCAGCAGCTTCCCCCGGGGACTAGCGATGGAGACCCAGTACTTC. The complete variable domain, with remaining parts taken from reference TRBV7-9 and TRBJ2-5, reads DTGVSQNPRHKITKRGQNVTFRCDPISEHNRLYWYRQTLGQGPEFLTYFQNEAQLEKSRLLSDRFSAERPKGSFSTLEIQRTEQGDSAMYLCASSFPRGLAMETQYFGPGTRLLVL.

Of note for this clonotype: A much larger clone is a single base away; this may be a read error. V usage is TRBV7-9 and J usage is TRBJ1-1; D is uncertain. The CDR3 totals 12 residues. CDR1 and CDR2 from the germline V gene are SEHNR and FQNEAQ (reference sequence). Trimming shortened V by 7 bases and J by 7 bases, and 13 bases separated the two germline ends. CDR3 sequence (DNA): TGTGCCAGCACACCGTCCTGGATTGAAGCTTTCTTT. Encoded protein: CASTPSWIEAFF.

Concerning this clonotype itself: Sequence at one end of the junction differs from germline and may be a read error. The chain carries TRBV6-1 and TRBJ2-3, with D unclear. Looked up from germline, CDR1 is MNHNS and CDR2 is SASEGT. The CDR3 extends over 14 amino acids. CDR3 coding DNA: TGTGCCAGCATCAGCACCCCCGCCACATATACGCAGTATTTT. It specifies CASISTPATYTQYF.

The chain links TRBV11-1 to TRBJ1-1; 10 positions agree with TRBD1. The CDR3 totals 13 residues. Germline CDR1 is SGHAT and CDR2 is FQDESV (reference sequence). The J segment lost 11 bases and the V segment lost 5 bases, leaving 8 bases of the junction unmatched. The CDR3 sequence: CASSPWTGGDAFF. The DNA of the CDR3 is TGTGCCAGCAGCCCCTGGACAGGGGGTGATGCTTTCTTT. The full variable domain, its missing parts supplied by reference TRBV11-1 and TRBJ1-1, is EAEVAQSPRYKITEKSQAVAFWCDPISGHATLYWYRQILGQGPELLVQFQDESVVDDSQLPKDRFSAERLKGVDSTLKIQPAELGDSAMYLCASSPWTGGDAFFGQGTRLTVV.

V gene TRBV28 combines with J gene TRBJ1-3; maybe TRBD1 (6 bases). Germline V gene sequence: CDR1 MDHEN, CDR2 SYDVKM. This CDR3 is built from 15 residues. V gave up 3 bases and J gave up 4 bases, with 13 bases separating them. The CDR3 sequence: CASSFGGPAGNTIYF. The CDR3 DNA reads TGTGCCAGCAGTTTCGGGGGCCCAGCCGGAAACACCATATATTTT.

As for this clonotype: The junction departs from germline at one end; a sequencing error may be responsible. The CDR3 coding sequence is TGTGCCGGCAGTTACTCGCAGGGCGGCGATCAGCCCCAGCATTTT. Translated: CAGSYSQGGDQPQHF. The chain combines TRBV6-5 with TRBJ1-5, with TRBD1 as a possible D gene (5 bases). Germline CDR1 reads MNHEY; CDR2 reads SVGAGI. The CDR3 length is 15 residues.

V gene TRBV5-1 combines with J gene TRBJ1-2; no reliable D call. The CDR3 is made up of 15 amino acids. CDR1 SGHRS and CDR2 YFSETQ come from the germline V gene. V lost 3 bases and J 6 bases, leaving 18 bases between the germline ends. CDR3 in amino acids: CASSSDGPYVHGYTF. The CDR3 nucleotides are TGCGCCAGCAGCTCGGACGGCCCCTACGTCCATGGCTACACCTTC. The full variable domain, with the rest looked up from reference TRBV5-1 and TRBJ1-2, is KAGVTQTPRYLIKTRGQQVTLSCSPISGHRSVSWYQQTPGQGLQFLFEYFSETQRNKGNFPGRFSGRQFSNSRSEMNVSTLELGDSALYLCASSSDGPYVHGYTFGSGTRLTVV.

In nucleotides, the CDR3 is TGTGGCTCGGGCCACAATGAGCAGTTCTTC. Translating gives CGSGHNEQFF. This chain links TRBV7-9 with TRBJ2-1; D unresolved. Per the germline V gene, CDR1 is SEHNR and CDR2 is FQNEAQ (reference sequence). This CDR3 is built from 10 residues. The entire variable domain, with the rest obtained from reference TRBV7-9 and TRBJ2-1, is as follows: DTGVSQNPRHKITKRGQNVTFRCDPISEHNRLYWYRQTLGQGPEFLTYFQNEAQLEKSRLLSDRFSAERPKGSFSTLEIQRTEQGDSAMYLCGSGHNEQFFGPGTRLTVL.